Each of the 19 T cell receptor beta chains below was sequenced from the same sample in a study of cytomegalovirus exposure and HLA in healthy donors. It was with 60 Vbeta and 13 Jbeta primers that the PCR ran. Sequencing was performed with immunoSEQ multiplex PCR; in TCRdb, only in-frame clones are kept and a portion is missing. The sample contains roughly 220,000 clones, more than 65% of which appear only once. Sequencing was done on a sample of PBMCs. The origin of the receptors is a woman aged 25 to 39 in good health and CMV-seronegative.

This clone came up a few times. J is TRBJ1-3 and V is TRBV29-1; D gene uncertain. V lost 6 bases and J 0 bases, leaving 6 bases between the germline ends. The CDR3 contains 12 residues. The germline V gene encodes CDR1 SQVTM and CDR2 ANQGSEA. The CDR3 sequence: CSVGSSGNTIYF. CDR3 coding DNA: TGCAGCGTAGGGAGCTCTGGAAACACCATATATTTT.

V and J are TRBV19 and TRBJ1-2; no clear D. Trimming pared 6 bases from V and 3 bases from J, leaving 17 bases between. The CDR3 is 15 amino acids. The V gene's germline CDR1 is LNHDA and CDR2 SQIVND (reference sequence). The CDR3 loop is CASSPAGERYYGYTF. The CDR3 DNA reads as TGTGCCAGTAGCCCGGCCGGGGAGCGGTACTATGGCTACACCTTC.

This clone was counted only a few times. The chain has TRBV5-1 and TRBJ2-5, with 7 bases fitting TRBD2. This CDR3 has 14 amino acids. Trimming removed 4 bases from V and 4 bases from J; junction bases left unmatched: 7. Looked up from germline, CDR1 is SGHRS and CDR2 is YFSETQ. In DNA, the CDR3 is TGCGCCAGCAGCCTTGTGGGGGGGGTAGAGACCCAGTACTTC. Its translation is CASSLVGGVETQYF.

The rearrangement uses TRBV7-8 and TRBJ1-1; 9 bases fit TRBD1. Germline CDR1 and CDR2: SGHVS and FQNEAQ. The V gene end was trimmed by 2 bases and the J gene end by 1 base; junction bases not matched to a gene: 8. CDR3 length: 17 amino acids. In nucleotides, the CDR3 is TGTGCCAGCAGCTTAAAGGACAGGGGACGACCGAACACTGAAGCTTTCTTT. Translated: CASSLKDRGRPNTEAFF.

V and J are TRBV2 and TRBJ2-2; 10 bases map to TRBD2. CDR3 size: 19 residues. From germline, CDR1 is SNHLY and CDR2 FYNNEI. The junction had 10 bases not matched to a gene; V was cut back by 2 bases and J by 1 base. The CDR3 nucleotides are TGTGCCAGCAGTGAACTCTGGGTGAGACTAGCGGGGAACACCGGGGAGCTGTTTTTT. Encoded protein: CASSELWVRLAGNTGELFF.

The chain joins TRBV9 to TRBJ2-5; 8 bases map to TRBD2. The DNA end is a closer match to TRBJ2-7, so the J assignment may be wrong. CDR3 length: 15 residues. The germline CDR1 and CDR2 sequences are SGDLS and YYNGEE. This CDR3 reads CASSGGVSGTYEQYF. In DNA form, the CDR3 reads TGTGCCAGCAGCGGAGGGGTTAGCGGGACCTACGAGCAGTACTTC.

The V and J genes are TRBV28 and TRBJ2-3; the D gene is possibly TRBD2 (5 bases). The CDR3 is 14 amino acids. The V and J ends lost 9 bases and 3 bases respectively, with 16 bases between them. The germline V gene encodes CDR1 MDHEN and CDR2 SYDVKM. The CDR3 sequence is CASAGGLGTDTQYF. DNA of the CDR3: TGTGCCAGTGCGGGTGGACTCGGAACAGATACGCAGTATTTT.

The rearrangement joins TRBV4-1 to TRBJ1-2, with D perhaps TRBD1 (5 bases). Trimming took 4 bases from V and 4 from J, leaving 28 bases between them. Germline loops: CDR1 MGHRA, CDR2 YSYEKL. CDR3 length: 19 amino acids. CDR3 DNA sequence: TGCGCCAGCAGCCCCACAGAAACGCCGGCGGTAGGGGTCGGCTATGGCTACACCTTC. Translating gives CASSPTETPAVGVGYGYTF.

CDR3: CASSLLPESTQYF. The CDR3 coding sequence is TGTGCCAGCAGCTTACTGCCCGAGTCCACCCAGTACTTC. V and J are TRBV7-3 and TRBJ2-5, with D unclear. V dropped 2 bases and J dropped 8 bases, with 12 bases sitting between them. The CDR3 consists of 13 residues. The germline V gene has CDR1 SGHTA and CDR2 FQGTGA.

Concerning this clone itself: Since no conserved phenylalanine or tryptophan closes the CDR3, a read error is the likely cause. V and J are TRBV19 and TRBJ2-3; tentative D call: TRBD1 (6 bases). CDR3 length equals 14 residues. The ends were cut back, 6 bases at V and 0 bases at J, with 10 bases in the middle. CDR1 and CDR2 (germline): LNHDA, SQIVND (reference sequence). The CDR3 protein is CASRPTGSTDTQYL. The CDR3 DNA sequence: TGTGCCAGTAGGCCCACAGGGAGCACAGATACGCAGTATTTG.

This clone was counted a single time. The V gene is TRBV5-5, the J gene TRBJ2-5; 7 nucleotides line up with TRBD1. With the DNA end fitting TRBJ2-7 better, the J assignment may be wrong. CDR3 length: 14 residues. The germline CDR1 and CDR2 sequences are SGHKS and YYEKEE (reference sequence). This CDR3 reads CASSLRNRGYEQYF. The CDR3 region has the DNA TGTGCCAGCAGCTTGCGGAACAGGGGCTACGAGCAGTACTTC.

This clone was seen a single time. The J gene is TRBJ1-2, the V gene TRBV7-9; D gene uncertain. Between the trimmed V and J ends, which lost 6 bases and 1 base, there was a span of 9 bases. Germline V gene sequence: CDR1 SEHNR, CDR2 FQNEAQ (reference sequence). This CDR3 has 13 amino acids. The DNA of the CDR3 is TGTGCCAGCAGTCAGACTGTTAACTATGGCTACACCTTC. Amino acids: CASSQTVNYGYTF.

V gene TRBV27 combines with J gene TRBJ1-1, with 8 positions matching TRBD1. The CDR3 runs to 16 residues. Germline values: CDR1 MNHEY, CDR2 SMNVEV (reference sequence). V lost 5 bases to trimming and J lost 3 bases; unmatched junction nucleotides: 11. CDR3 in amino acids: CASSPTTGAGDTEAFF. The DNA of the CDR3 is TGTGCCAGCAGTCCAACGACAGGGGCCGGGGACACTGAAGCTTTCTTT.

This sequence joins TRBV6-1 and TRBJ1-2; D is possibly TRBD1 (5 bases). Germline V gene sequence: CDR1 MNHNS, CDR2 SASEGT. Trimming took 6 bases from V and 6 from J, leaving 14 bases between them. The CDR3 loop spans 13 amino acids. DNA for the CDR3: TGTGCCAGCAGCCCGGGGGTAGGGGATGGCTACACCTTC. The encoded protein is CASSPGVGDGYTF.

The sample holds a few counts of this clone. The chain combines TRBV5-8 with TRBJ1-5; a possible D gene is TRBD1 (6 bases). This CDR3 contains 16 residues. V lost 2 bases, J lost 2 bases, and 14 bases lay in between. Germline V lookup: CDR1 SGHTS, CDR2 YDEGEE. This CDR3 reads CASSLKGRGGNQPQHF. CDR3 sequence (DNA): TGTGCCAGCAGCTTAAAAGGCAGGGGAGGCAATCAGCCCCAGCATTTT.

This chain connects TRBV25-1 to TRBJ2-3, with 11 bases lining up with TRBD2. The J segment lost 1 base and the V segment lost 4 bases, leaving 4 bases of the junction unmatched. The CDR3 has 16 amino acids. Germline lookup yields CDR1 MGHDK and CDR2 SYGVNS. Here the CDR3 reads CASSALLAGGTDTQYF. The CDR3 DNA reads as TGTGCCAGCAGTGCCCTACTAGCGGGGGGCACAGATACGCAGTATTTT.

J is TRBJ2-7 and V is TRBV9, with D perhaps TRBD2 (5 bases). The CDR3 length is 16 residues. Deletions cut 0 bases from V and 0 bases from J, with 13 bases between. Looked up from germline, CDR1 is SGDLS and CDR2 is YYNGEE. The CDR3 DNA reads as TGTGCCAGCAGCGTAGGAGTATCAACTAGCTCCTACGAGCAGTACTTC. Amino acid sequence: CASSVGVSTSSYEQYF.

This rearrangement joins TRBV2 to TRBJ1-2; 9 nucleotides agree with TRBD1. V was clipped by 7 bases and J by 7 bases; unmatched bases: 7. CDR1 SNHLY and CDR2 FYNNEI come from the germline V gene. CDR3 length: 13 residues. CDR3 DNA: TGTGCCAGCACTACAGGGGGCGAATCTGGCTACACCTTC. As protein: CASTTGGESGYTF.

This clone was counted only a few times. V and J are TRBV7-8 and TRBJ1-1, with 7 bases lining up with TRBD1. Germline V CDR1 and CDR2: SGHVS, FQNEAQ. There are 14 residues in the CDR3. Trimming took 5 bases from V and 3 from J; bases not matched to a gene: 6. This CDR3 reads CASSQGQYYTEAFF. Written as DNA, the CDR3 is TGTGCCAGCAGCCAGGGACAGTATTACACTGAAGCTTTCTTT.